This TCR beta chain was retrieved from a study of blood T cell repertoires in COVID-19. Whole-study context: Acute and convalescent COVID-19 samples came from the United States, Italy and Spain.

V lost 3 bases to trimming and J lost 5 bases, with 16 bases between them. From germline, CDR1 is KGHSH and CDR2 LQKENI. This CDR3 comprises 15 residues. In the original processing: Amplification with reference gene primers provided the estimates of nucleated cell counts. The repertoire was sequenced with immunoSEQ multiplex PCR; TCRdb's copy has only in-frame clones and lacks some. For V, J and clone size, that table is used; D and trimming come from the DNA. The data hold about 160,000 clones, with under 85% observed a single time. Comment on this clone: In the same sample, other DNA sequences code for this CDR3.

The sequence derives from a man in his fifties or sixties who had recovered from COVID-19. What was sequenced was peripheral blood. This rearrangement joins TRBV18 to TRBJ1-1, with D maybe TRBD1 (6 bases). This CDR3 reads CASSPGQGIRTEAFF. The CDR3 DNA reads as TGTGCCAGCTCACCGGGGCAGGGGATTAGGACTGAAGCTTTCTTT.